The TCR beta chain described here comes from a study of long-term antiretroviral therapy in people with HIV. Background on the study: Some samples came about a decade before the 2015 immediate-ART recommendation, and these were the earliest.

The cryopreserved samples used held roughly 0.95-10 million PBMC prior to extraction of DNA. Trimming at V came to 4 bases and at J to 5 bases, leaving 8 bases not matched to a gene. The CDR3 runs to 15 residues. Looked up from germline, CDR1 is SGHRS and CDR2 is YFSETQ. Study findings and constraints: Repertoires looked antigen-experienced, with only a slight naive shift after ART. Transplant-donor-level diversity was not reached after ART, though diversity increased.

immunoSEQ v3.0 was run at survey level. TCRdb's copy holds only in-frame clones and misses some; the assay was immunoSEQ multiplex PCR. The top ten clones hold 18% of a sample with about 20,000 clones, about 82% of them seen once. This clone was found a few times. The antigen remains unidentified. The chain joins TRBV5-1 to TRBJ1-4, with 7 nucleotides matching TRBD1. Source: unsorted PBMCs, taken 0.6 years after starting antiretroviral therapy. The sequence came from a woman between 18 and 30 years old with HIV. The CDR3: CASSVWTGLNEKLFF. CDR3 in DNA: TGCGCCAGCAGCGTTTGGACAGGCCTCAATGAAAAACTGTTTTTT. Full variable domain (rest looked up from reference TRBV5-1 and TRBJ1-4): KAGVTQTPRYLIKTRGQQVTLSCSPISGHRSVSWYQQTPGQGLQFLFEYFSETQRNKGNFPGRFSGRQFSNSRSEMNVSTLELGDSALYLCASSVWTGLNEKLFFGSGTQLSVL.